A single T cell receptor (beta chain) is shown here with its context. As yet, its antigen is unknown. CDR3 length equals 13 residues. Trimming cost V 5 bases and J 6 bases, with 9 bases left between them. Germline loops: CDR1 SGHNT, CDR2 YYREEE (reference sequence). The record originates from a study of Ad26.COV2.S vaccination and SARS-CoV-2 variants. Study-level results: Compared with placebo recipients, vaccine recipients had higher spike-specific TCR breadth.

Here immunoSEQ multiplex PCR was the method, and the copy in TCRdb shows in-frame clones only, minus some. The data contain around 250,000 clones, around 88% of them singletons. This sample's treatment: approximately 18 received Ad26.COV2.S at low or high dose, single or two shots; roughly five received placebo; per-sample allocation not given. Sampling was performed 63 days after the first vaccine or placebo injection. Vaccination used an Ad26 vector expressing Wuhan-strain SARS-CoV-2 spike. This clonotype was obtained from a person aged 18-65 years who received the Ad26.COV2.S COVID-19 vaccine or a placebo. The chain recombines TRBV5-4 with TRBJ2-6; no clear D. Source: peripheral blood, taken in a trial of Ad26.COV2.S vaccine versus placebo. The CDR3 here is CASRTPEANVLTF. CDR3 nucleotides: TGTGCCAGCAGAACTCCTGAGGCCAACGTCCTGACTTTC.